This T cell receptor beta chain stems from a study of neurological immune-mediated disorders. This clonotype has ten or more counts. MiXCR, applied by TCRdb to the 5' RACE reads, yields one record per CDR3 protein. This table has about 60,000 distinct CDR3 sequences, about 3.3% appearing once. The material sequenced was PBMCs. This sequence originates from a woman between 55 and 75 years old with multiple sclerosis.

The CDR3 here is CATSAGTYEQYF. CDR3 nucleotides: TGTGCCACCAGTGCCGGGACTTACGAGCAGTACTTC. The J gene is TRBJ2-7, the V gene TRBV24-1; D possibly corresponds to TRBD2 (6 bases). Germline V lookup: CDR1 KGHDR, CDR2 SFDVKD. The ends were cut back, 5 bases at V and 4 bases at J, with 8 bases in the middle. This CDR3 has 12 residues.